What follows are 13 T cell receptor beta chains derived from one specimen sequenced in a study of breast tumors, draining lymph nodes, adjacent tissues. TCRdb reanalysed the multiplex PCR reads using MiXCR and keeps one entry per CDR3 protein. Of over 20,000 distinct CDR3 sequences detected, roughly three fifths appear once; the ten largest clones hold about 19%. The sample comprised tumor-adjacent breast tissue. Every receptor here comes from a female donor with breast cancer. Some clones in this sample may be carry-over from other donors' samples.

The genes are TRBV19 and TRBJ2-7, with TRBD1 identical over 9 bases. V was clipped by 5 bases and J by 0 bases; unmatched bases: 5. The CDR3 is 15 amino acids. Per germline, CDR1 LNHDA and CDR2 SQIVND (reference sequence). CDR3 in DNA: TGTGCCAGTAGTCGACAGGGGGAGAGCTCCTACGAGCAGTACTTC. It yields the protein CASSRQGESSYEQYF.

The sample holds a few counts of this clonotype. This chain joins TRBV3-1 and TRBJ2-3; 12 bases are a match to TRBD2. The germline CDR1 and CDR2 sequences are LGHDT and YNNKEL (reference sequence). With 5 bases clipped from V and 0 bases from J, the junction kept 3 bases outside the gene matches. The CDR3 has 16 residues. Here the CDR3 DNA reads TGTGCCAGCAGCGGGACTAGCGGGTCTAGCACAGATACGCAGTATTTT. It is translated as CASSGTSGSSTDTQYF.

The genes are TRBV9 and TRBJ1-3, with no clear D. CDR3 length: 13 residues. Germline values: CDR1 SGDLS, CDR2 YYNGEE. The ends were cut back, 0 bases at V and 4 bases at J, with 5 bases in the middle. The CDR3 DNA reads TGTGCCAGCAGCGTAGAGGAAGGAAACACCATATATTTT. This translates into CASSVEEGNTIYF. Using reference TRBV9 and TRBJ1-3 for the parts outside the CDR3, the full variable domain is DSGVTQTPKHLITATGQRVTLRCSPRSGDLSVYWYQQSLDQGLQFLIQYYNGEERAKGNILERFSAQQFPDLHSELNLSSLELGDSALYFCASSVEEGNTIYFGEGSWLTVV.

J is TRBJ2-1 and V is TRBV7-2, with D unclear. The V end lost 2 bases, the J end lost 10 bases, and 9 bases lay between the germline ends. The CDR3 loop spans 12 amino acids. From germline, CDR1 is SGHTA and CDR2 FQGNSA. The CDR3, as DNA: TGTGCCAGCAGCTTAACCAAAATAGAGCAGTTCTTC. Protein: CASSLTKIEQFF. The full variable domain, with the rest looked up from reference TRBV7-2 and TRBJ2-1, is GAGVSQSPSNKVTEKGKDVELRCDPISGHTALYWYRQSLGQGLEFLIYFQGNSAPDKSGLPSDRFSAERTGGSVSTLTIQRTQQEDSAVYLCASSLTKIEQFFGPGTRLTVL.

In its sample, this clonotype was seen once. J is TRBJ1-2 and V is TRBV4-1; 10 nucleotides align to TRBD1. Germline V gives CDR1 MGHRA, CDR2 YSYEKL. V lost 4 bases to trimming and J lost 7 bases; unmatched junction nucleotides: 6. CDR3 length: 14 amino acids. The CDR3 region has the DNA TGCGCCAGCAGCCTACGACAGGGGGCTTTTGGCTACACCTTC. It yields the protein CASSLRQGAFGYTF.

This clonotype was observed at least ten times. The CDR3 is CSATPGQGNWNEQFF. DNA for the CDR3: TGCAGCGCCACTCCGGGACAGGGTAATTGGAATGAGCAGTTCTTC. This chain uses TRBV29-1 with TRBJ2-1, with 9 positions matching TRBD1. V shed 7 bases, J shed 7 bases, and the junction held 14 bases outside the gene matches. Germline V gene data show CDR1 as SQVTM and CDR2 as ANQGSEA. CDR3 length: 15 residues.

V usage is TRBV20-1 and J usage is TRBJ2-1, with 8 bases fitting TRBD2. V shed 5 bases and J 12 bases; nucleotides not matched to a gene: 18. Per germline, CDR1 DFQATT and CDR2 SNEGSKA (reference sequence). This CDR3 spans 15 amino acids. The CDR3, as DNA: TGCAGTGCTGGAGCGGGAGAACGAGAGGGAAGCGGGCAGTTCTTC. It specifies CSAGAGEREGSGQFF.

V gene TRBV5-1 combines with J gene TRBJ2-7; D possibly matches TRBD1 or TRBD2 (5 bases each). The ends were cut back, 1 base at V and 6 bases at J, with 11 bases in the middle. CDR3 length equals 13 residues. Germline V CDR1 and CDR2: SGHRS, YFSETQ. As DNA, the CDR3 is TGCGCCAGCAGCTTGATTGCAGGGAGCGAGCAGTACGTC. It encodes CASSLIAGSEQYV.

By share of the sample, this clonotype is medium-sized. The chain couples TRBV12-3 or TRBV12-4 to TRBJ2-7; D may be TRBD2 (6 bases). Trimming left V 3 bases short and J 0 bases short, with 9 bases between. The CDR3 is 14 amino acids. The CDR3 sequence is CASSFRGSSYEQYF. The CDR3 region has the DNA TGTGCCAGCAGTTTCCGGGGGAGCTCCTACGAGCAGTACTTC.

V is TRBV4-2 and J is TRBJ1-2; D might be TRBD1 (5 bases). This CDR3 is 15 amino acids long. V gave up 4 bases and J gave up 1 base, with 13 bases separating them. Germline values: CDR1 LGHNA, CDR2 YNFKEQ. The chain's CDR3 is CASSPQDTINYGYTF. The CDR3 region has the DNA TGTGCCAGCAGCCCCCAGGACACCATTAACTATGGCTACACCTTC.

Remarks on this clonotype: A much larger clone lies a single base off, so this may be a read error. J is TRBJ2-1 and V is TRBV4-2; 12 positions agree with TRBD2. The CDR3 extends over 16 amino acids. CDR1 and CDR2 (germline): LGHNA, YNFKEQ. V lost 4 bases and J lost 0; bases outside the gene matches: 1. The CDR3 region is CASSPLAGGSYNEQFF. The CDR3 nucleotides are TGTGCCAGCAGCCCACTAGCGGGGGGCTCCTACAATGAGCAGTTCTTC.

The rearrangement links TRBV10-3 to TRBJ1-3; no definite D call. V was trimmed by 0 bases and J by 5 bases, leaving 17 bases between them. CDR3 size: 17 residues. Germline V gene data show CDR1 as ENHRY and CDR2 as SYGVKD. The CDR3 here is CAISESSTLGGRNTIYF. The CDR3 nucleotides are TGTGCCATCAGTGAGTCGAGCACACTCGGTGGGCGAAACACCATATATTTT.

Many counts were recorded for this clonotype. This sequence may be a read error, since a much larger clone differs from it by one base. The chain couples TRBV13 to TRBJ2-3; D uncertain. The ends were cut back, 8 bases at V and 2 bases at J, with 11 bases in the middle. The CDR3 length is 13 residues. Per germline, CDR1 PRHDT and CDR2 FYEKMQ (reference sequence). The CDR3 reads CASRLPPTDTQYF. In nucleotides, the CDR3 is TGTGCCAGCCGGCTACCTCCCACAGATACGCAGTATTTT.